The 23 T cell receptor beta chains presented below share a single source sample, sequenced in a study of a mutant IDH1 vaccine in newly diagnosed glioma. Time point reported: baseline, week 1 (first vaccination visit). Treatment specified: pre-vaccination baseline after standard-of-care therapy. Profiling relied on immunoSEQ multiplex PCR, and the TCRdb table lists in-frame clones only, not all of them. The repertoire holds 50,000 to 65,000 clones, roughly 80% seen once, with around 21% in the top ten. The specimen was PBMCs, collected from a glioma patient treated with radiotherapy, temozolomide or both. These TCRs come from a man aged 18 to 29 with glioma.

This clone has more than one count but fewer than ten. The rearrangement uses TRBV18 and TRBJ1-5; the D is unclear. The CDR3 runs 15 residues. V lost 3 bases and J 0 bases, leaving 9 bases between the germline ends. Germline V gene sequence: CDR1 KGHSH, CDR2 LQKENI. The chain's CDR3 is CASSPSGNSNQPQHF. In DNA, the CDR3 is TGTGCCAGCTCACCGTCGGGGAATAGCAATCAGCCCCAGCATTTT. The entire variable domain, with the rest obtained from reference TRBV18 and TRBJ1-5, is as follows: NAGVMQNPRHLVRRRGQEARLRCSPMKGHSHVYWYRQLPEEGLKFMVYLQKENIIDESGMPKERFSAEFPKEGPSILRIQQVVRGDSAAYFCASSPSGNSNQPQHFGDGTRLSIL.

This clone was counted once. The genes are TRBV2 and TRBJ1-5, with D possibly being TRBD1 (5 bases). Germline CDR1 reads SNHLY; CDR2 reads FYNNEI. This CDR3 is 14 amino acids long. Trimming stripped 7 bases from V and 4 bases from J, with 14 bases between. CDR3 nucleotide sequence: TGTGCCAGCACTTCGGGACGGGCGAATCAGCCCCAGCATTTT. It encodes CASTSGRANQPQHF.

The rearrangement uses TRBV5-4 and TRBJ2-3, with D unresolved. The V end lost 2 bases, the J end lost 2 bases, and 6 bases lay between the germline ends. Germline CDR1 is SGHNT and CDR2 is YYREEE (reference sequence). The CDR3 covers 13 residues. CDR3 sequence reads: CASSFSLTDTQYF. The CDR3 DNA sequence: TGTGCCAGCAGCTTTTCTCTCACAGATACGCAGTATTTT.

The CDR3 nucleotides read TGCGCCAGCAGCTTGGAGGCCCACTCGGGGGAGCTGTTTTTT. Translated, it gives CASSLEAHSGELFF. The chain joins TRBV5-1 to TRBJ2-2; D unclear. V was pared by 0 bases and J by 8 bases, with 11 bases between. Germline V gene sequence: CDR1 SGHRS, CDR2 YFSETQ. The CDR3 length is 14 residues. Looking up the rest from reference TRBV5-1 and TRBJ2-2 gives the full variable domain: KAGVTQTPRYLIKTRGQQVTLSCSPISGHRSVSWYQQTPGQGLQFLFEYFSETQRNKGNFPGRFSGRQFSNSRSEMNVSTLELGDSALYLCASSLEAHSGELFFGEGSRLTVL.

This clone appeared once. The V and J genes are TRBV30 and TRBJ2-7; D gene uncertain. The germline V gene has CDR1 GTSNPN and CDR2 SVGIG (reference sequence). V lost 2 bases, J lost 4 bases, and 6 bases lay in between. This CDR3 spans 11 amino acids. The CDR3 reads CAWSRRYEQYF. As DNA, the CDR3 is TGTGCCTGGAGTCGGCGATACGAGCAGTACTTC.

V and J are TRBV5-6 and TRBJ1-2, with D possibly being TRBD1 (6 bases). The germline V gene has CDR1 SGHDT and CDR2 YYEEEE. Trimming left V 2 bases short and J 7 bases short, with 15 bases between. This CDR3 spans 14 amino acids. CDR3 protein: CASSFARGPLGYTF. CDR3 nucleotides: TGTGCCAGCAGCTTCGCCAGGGGCCCGCTTGGCTACACCTTC.

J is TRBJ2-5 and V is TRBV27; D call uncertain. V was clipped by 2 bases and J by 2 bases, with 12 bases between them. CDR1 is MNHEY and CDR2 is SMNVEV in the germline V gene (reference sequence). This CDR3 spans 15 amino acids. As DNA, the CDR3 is TGTGCCAGCAGTTTAAGCCGGAGTCTACAAGAGACCCAGTACTTC. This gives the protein CASSLSRSLQETQYF.

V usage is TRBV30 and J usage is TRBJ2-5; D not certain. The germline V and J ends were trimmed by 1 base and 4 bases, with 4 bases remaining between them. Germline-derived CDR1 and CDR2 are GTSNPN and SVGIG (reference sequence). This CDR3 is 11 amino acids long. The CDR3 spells CAWSGGETQYF. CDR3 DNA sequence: TGTGCCTGGAGTGGAGGAGAGACCCAGTACTTC.

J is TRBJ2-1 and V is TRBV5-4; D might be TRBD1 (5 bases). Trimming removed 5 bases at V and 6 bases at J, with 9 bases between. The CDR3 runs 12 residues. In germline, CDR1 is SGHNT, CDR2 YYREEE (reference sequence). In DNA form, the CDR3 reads TGTGCCAGCAGTATAGACAGCAATGAGCAGTTCTTC. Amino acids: CASSIDSNEQFF.

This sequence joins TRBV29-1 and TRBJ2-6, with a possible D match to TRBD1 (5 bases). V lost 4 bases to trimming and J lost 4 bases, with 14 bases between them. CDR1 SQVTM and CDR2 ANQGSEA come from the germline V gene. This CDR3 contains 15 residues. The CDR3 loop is CSVARVLAGANVLTF. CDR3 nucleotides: TGCAGCGTTGCCAGGGTCCTCGCGGGGGCCAACGTCCTGACTTTC.

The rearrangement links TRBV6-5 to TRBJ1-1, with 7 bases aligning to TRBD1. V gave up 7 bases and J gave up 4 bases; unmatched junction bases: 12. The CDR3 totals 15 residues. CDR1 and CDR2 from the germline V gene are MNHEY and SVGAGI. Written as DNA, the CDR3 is TGTGCCAGCACCCAAATTCAGGGGGGTGTCACTGAAGCTTTCTTT. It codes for CASTQIQGGVTEAFF.

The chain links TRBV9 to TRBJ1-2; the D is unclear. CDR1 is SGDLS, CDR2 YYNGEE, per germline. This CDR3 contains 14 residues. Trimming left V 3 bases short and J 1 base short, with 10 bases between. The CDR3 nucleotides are TGTGCCAGCAGCGGACGAGGGTTTAACTATGGCTACACCTTC. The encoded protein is CASSGRGFNYGYTF.

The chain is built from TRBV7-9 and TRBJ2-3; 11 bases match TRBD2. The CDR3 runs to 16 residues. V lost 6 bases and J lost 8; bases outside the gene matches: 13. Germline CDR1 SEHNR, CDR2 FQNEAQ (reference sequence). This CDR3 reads CASSFGTSGQFGTQYF. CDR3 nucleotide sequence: TGTGCCAGCAGTTTCGGGACTAGCGGCCAATTCGGTACGCAGTATTTT.

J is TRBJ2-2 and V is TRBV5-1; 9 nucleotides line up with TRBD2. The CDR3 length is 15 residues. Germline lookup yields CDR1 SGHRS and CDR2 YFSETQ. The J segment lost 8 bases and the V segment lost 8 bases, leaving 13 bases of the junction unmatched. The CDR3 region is CASTPGAGGQGELFF. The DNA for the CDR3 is TGCGCCAGTACCCCCGGAGCGGGAGGCCAGGGGGAGCTGTTTTTT.

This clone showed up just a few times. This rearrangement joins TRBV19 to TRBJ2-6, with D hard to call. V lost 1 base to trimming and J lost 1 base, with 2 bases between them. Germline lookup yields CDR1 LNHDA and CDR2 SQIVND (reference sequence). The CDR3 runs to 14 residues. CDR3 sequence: CASSIVSGANVLTF. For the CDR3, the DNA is TGTGCCAGTAGTATAGTATCTGGGGCCAACGTCCTGACTTTC.

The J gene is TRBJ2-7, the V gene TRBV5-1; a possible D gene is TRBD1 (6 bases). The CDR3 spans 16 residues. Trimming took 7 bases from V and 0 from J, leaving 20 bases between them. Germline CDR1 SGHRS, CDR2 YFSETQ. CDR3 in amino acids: CASRISAAGVSYEQYF. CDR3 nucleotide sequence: TGCGCCAGCCGGATCTCGGCGGCAGGGGTCTCCTACGAGCAGTACTTC.

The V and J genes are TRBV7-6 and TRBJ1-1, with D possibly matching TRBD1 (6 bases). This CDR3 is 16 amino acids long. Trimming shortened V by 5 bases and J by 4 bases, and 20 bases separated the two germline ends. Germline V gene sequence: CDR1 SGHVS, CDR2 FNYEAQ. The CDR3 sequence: CASSPPRGQGATEAFF. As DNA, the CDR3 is TGTGCCAGCAGCCCACCCCGGGGGCAGGGTGCCACTGAAGCTTTCTTT.

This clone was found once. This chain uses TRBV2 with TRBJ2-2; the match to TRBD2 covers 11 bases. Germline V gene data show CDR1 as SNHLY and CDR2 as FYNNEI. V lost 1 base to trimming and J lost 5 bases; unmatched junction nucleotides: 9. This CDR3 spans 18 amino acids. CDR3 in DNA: TGTGCCAGCAGTGAAGGGGCACTAGCGGGGGTTACAACCGGGGAGCTGTTTTTT. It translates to CASSEGALAGVTTGELFF.

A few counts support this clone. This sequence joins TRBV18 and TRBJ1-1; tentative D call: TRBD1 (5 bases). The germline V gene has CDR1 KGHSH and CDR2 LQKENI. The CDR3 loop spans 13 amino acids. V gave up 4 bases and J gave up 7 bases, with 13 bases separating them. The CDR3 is CASSRESGIEAFF. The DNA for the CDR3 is TGTGCCAGCTCACGGGAGTCAGGGATTGAAGCTTTCTTT.

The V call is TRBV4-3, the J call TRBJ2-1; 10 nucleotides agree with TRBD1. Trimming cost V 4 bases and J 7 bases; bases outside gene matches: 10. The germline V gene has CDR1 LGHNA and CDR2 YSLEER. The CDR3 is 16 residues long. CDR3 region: CASSPWIGTGANEQFF. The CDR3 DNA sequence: TGCGCCAGCAGCCCCTGGATAGGGACAGGGGCGAATGAGCAGTTCTTC.

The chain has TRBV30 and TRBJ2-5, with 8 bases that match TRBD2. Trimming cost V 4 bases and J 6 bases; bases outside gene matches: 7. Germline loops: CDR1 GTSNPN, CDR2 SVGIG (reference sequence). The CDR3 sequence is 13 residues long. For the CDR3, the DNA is TGTGCCTGGACGCAACGGGGGGGCAAGACCCAGTACTTC. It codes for CAWTQRGGKTQYF.

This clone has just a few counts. The CDR3 DNA follows: TGTGCCTGGAGCCAGACGCTGAACACTGAAGCTTTCTTT. Amino acids: CAWSQTLNTEAFF. The chain links TRBV30 to TRBJ1-1; no firm D call. The CDR3 has 13 residues. V lost 3 bases to trimming and J lost 0 bases, with 8 bases between them. The V gene's germline CDR1 is GTSNPN and CDR2 SVGIG (reference sequence).

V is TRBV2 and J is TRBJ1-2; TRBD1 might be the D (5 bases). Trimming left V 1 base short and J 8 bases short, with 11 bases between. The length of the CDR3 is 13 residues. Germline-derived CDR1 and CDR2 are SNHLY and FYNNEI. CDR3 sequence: CASSEVWGEGYTF. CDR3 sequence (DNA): TGTGCCAGCAGTGAAGTGTGGGGGGAGGGCTACACCTTC.